This T cell receptor beta chain was sequenced for a study of breast tumors, draining lymph nodes, adjacent tissues. Overall study results and limits: Tumor repertoires ranked between lymph nodes and nontumor tissue in diversity, with V and J gene preferences. Compared with basal-like, luminal-like tumors shared significantly more repertoire with nontumor tissue.

Samples came from axillary lymph nodes draining the breast cancer. This clonotype was found many times. Its antigen is not identified. TCRdb ran MiXCR on the multiplex PCR reads and lists one entry per CDR3 protein. The sample has around 130,000 distinct CDR3 sequences, over 25% seen once. The CDR3 runs to 13 residues. V dropped 1 base and J dropped 9 bases, with 7 bases sitting between them. Germline lookup yields CDR1 MNHEY and CDR2 SVGEGT. The chain uses TRBV6-2 or TRBV6-3 and TRBJ1-6; D may be TRBD1 (5 bases). The specimen was axillary lymph node tissue. The TCR sequence derives from a female donor with breast cancer. Some clones in this sample may be carry-over from other donors' samples. The DNA of the CDR3 is TGTGCCAGCAGTTACTATGGGGGTTCACCCCTCCACTTT. This gives the protein CASSYYGGSPLHF.